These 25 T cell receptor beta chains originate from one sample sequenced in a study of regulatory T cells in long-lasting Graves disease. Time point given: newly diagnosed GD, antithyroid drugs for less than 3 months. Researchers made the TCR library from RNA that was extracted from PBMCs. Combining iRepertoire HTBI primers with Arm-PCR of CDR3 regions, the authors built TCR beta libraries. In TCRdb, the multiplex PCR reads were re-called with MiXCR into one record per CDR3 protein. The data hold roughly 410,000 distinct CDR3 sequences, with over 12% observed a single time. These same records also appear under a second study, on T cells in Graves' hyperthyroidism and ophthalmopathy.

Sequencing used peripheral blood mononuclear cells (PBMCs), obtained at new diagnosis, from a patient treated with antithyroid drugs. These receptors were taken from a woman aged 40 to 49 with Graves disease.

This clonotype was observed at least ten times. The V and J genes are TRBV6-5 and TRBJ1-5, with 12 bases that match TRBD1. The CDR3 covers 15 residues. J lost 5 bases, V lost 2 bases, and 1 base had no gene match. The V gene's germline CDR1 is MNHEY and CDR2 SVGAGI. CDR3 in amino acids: CASSYGTGGDQPQHF. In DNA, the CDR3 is TGTGCCAGCAGTTACGGGACAGGGGGCGATCAGCCCCAGCATTTT.

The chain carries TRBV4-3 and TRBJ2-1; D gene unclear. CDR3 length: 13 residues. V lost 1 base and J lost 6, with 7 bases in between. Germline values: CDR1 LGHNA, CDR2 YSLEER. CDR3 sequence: CASSQALTNEQFF. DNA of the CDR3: TGCGCCAGCAGCCAAGCACTGACCAATGAGCAGTTCTTC.

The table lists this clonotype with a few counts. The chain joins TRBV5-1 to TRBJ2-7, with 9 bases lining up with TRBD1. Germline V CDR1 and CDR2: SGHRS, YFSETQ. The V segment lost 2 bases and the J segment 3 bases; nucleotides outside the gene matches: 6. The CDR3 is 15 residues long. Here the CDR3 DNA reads TGCGCCAGCAGCTTCACAGGGGGCGCAGGCTACGAGCAGTACTTC. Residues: CASSFTGGAGYEQYF.

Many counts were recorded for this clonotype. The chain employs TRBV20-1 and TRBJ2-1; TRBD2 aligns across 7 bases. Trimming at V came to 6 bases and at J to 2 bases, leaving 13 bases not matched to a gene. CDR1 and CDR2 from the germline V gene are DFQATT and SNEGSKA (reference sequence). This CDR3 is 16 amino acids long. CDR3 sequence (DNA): TGCAGTGCCCACGTCCCTAGCGGCACCACCTACAATGAGCAGTTCTTC. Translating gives CSAHVPSGTTYNEQFF.

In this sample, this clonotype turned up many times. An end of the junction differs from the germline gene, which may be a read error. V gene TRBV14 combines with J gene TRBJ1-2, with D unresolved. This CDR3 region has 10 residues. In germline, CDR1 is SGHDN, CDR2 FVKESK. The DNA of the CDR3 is TGTGCCAGCAGTCAAGATGGCTACACCTTC. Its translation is CASSQDGYTF.

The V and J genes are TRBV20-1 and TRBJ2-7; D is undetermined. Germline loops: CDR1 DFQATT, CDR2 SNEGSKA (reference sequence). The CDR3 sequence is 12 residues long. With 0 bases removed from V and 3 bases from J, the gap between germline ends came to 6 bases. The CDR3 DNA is TGCAGTGCTAGAGAGGGAAACTACGAGCAGTACTTC. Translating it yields CSAREGNYEQYF.

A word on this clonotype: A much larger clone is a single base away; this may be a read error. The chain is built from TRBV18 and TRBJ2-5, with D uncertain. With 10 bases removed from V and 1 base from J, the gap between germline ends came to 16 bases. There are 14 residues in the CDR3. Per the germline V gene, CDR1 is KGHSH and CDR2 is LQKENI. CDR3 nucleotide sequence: TGTGCCAACTCCCCCGGGTCCGGCCAAGAGACCCAGTACTTC. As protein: CANSPGSGQETQYF.

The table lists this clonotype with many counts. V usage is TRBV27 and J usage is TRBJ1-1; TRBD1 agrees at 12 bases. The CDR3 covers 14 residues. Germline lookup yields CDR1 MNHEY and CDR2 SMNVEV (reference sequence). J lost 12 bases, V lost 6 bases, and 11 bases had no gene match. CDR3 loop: CASSPGTGGYNPFF. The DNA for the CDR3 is TGTGCCAGCAGCCCGGGGACAGGGGGCTACAACCCTTTCTTT.

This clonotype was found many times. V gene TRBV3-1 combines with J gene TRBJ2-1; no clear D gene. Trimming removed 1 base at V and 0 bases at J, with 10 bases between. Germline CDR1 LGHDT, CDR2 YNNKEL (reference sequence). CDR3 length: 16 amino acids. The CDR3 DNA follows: TGTGCCAGCAGCCAAGTTGGCAGGCCCTCCTACAATGAGCAGTTCTTC. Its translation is CASSQVGRPSYNEQFF.

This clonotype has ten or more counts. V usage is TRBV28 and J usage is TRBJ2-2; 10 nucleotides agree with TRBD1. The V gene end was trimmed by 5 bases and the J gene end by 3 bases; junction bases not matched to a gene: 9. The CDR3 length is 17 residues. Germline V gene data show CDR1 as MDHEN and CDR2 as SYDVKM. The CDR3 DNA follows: TGTGCCAGCAGTCACCTGGGGACAGGGGAGTACACCGGGGAGCTGTTTTTT. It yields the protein CASSHLGTGEYTGELFF.

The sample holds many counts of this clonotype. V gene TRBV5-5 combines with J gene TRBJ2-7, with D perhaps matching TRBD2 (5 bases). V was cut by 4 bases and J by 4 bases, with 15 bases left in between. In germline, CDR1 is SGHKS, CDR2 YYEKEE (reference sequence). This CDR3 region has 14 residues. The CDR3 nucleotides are TGTGCCAGCAGCCCCCCCGGGAACCAGTACGAGCAGTACTTC. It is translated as CASSPPGNQYEQYF.

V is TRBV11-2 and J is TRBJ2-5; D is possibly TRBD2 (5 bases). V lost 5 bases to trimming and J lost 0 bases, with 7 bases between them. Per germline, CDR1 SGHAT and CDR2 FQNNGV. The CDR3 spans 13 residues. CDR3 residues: CASSLAHQETQYF. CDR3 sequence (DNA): TGTGCCAGCAGCCTAGCTCACCAAGAGACCCAGTACTTC.

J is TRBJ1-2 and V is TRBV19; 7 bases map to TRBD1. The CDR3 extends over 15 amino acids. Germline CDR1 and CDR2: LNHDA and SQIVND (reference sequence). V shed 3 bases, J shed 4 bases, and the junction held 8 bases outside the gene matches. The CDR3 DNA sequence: TGTGCCAGTAGTATCATGAGGGGGCAACTCTATGGCTACACCTTC. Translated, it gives CASSIMRGQLYGYTF.

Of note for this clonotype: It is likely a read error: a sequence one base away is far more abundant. CDR3 in DNA: TGTGCCAGCAGCTGGGACAACCAAGAGACCCAGCACTTC. It codes for CASSWDNQETQHF. The chain joins TRBV5-8 to TRBJ2-5; a weak D match, TRBD1 (6 bases). There are 13 residues in the CDR3. Germline CDR1 SGHTS, CDR2 YDEGEE.

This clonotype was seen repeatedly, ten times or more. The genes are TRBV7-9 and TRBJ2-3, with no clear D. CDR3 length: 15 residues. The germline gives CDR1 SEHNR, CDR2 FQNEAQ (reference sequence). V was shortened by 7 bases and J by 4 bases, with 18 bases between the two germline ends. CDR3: CASTQRAIPADTQYF. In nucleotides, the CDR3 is TGTGCCAGCACCCAAAGGGCTATACCCGCAGATACGCAGTATTTT.

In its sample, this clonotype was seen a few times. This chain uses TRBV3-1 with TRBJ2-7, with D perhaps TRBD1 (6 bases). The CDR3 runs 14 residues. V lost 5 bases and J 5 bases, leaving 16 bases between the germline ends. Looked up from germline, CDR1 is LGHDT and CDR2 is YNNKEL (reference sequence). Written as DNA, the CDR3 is TGTGCCAGCAGCGAGGGGCCGCACAGGGACGAGCAGTACTTC. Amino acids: CASSEGPHRDEQYF.

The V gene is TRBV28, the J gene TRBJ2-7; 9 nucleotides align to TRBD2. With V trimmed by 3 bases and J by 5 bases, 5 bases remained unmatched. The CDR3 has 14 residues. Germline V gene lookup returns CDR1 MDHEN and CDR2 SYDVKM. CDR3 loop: CASSLRTSVNEQYF. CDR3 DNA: TGTGCCAGCAGTTTGAGGACTAGCGTGAACGAGCAGTACTTC.

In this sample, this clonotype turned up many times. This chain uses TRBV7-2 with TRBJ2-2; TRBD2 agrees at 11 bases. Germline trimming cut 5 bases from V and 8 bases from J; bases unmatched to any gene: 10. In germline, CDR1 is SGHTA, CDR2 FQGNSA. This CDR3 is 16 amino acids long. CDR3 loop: CASSPTSGRTGGELFF. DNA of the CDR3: TGTGCCAGCAGCCCAACTAGCGGGAGAACAGGAGGGGAGCTGTTTTTT.

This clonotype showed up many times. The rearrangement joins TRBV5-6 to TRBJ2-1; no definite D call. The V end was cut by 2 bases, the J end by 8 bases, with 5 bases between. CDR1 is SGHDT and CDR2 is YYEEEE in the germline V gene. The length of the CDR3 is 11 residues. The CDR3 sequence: CASSFSHEQFF. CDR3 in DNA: TGTGCCAGCAGCTTTTCCCATGAGCAGTTCTTC.

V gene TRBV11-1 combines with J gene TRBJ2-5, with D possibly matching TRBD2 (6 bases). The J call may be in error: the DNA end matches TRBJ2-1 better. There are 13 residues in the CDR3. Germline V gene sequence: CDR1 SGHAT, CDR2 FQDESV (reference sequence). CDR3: CASSFREFNEQFF. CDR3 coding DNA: TGTGCCAGCAGCTTCCGGGAGTTCAATGAGCAGTTCTTC.

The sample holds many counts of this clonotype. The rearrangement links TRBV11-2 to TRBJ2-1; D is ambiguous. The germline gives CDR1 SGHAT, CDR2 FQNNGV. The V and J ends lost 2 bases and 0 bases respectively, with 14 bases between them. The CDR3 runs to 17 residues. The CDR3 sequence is CASSLFDFASSYNEQFF. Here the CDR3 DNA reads TGTGCCAGCAGCTTATTCGACTTTGCCAGCTCCTACAATGAGCAGTTCTTC.

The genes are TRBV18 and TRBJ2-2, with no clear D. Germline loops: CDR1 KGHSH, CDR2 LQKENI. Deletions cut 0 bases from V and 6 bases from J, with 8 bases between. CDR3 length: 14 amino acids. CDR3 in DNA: TGTGCCAGCTCACCACCGGTGGCAGCCGGGGAGCTGTTTTTT. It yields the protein CASSPPVAAGELFF.

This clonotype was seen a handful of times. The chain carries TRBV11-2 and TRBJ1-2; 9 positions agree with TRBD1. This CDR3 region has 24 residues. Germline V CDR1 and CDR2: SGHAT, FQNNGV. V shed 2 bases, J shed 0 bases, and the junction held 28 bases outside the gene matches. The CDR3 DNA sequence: TGTGCCAGCAGCTTATCCCTTCCTCTCCGGGACAGGGACTCTAGCACCCAAGCTAACTATGGCTACACCTTC. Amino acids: CASSLSLPLRDRDSSTQANYGYTF.

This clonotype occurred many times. The CDR3 DNA reads as TGTGCCAGCAGTTACTCAGGGACTCTGAACACTGAAGCTTTCTTT. As protein: CASSYSGTLNTEAFF. The chain carries TRBV18 and TRBJ1-1, with D tentatively TRBD1 (5 bases). This CDR3 contains 15 residues. Per germline, CDR1 KGHSH and CDR2 LQKENI. The V and J ends lost 8 bases and 0 bases respectively, with 16 bases between them.

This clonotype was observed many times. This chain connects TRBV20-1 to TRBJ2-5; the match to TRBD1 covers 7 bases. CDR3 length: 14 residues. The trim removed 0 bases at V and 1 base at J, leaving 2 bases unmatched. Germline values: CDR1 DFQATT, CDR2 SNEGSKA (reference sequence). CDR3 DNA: TGCAGTGCTAGAGATCGGGACAGCCAAGAGACCCAGTACTTC. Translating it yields CSARDRDSQETQYF.